The sequence of this TCR beta chain was determined in a study of T-cell reconstitution after alpha-beta-depleted transplantation in children. This clonotype was seen repeatedly, ten times or more. The J segment lost 3 bases and the V segment lost 7 bases, leaving 4 bases of the junction unmatched. Per germline, CDR1 SQVTM and CDR2 ANQGSEA. There are 12 residues in the CDR3. TCRbeta library construction was performed incorporating unique molecular identifiers. TCRdb re-called the PCR reads with MiXCR, one entry per CDR3 protein. Of 250,000 to 300,000 distinct CDR3 sequences in the sample, roughly 11% were seen once.

The sample consisted of peripheral blood, taken 180 days after TCRalphabeta/CD19-depleted stem cell transplant. This clonotype was sampled from a male patient between 2 and 10 years old who had a stem cell transplant for chronic granulomatous disease, so the T cells may come from the graft donor. The chain combines TRBV29-1 with TRBJ1-1, with 8 bases lining up with TRBD1. The DNA for the CDR3 is TGCAGCGCACTACAGGGGGACACTGAAGCTTTCTTT. This translates into CSALQGDTEAFF.